The rows below give T cell receptor beta chains drawn from one sample of a study of Ad26.COV2.S vaccination and SARS-CoV-2 variants. Only in-frame clones appear in the TCRdb table, and some are missing; sequencing was by immunoSEQ multiplex PCR. The sample lists some 340,000 clones; 85% were seen once. Here the sequenced sample was peripheral blood, taken in a trial of Ad26.COV2.S vaccine versus placebo. The receptors derive from a person aged 18-65 years who received the Ad26.COV2.S COVID-19 vaccine or a placebo. Each CDR3 is given with its conserved first and last residue. Clone size is not always given. Where it is, it says once, few, many or a class for expanded clones.

TRBJ1-5 | many | TRBV14 | CASSVTLNQPQHF
TRBJ1-1 | NA | TRBV27 | CASSSHNTEAFF
TRBJ1-3 | NA | TRBV5-1 | CASSATASGNTIYF
TRBJ2-5 | NA | TRBV9 | CASSVRGSQETQYF
TRBJ1-1 | NA | TRBV2 | CASSDQPNTEAFF
TRBJ1-1 | NA | TRBV9 | CASSDSEGVNTEAFF
TRBJ2-2 | NA | TRBV6-5 | CASSWTATNTGELFF
TRBJ2-2 | NA | TRBV6-1 | CASSAVGQGRDTGELFF
TRBJ1-2 | NA | TRBV2 | CASLRDRGPHYGYTF
TRBJ1-1 | NA | TRBV12-2 | CASRLGVSGCEAFF
TRBJ2-5 | NA | TRBV11-2 | CASSLEDSPQETQYF
TRBJ1-4 | NA | TRBV28 | CASSLNEGQGAPNEKLFF
TRBJ1-1 | few | TRBV5-6 | CASSAPGREGIF
TRBJ1-1 | NA | TRBV6-5 | CASRTAPAENTEAFF
TRBJ2-7 | NA | TRBV5-5 | CASSSAWGYEQYF
TRBJ2-2 | NA | TRBV4-2 | CASSQERGANTGELFF
TRBJ1-6 | few | TRBV11-2 | CASSLDLGQAATYNSPLHF
TRBJ2-3 | NA | TRBV19 | CASLSTGGSTDTQYF
TRBJ2-5 | NA | TRBV29-1 | CSVEDPGVETQYF
TRBJ1-1 | NA | TRBV28 | CASSLPTEAFF
TRBJ1-2 | NA | TRBV5-5 | CASSGDYGDYTF
TRBJ1-1 | NA | TRBV4-1 | CASSHPNDRVPEAFF
TRBJ1-5 | NA | TRBV6-5 | CASGGGANQPQHF
TRBJ1-3 | NA | TRBV24-1 | CATSDLASSGNTIYF
TRBJ2-5 | NA | TRBV5-4 | CASSFGTSWETQYF
TRBJ2-2 | NA | TRBV5-1 | CASSLDPAGDTGELFF
TRBJ1-5 | NA | TRBV7-2 | CASSSDGRGNQPQHF
TRBJ2-3 | NA | TRBV9 | CASSPRSDILTDTQYF
TRBJ1-1 | NA | TRBV18 | CASSPGQGIEAFF
TRBJ1-2 | NA | TRBV28 | CASSRQGINYGYTF
TRBJ1-2 | NA | TRBV28 | CASSFPGQAANYGYTF
TRBJ2-2 | NA | TRBV10-3 | CAISPGTSGSTGELFF
TRBJ2-2 | NA | TRBV21-1 | CASSNGDRNTGELFF
TRBJ1-2 | NA | TRBV5-4 | CASSLLRGGGYTF
TRBJ2-2 | NA | TRBV2 | CASKAGTNTGELFF
TRBJ1-5 | NA | TRBV15 | CATSPRSNQPQHF
TRBJ2-7 | NA | TRBV28 | CASLDVRGAGYEQYF
TRBJ1-5 | NA | TRBV3-1/TRBV3-2 | CASSQSVGFVAQPQHF
TRBJ1-1 | few | TRBV5-4 | CASSSTFLNTEAFF
TRBJ2-7 | NA | TRBV11-2 | CASSLGGGPYYEQYF
TRBJ2-3 | NA | TRBV28 | CASSLAASGVDTQYF
TRBJ1-2 | NA | TRBV29-1 | CSVEGQGRYGYTF
TRBJ2-6 | NA | TRBV5-1 | CASSPQSGSGANVLTF
TRBJ2-7 | NA | TRBV5-1 | CASSLAGWEGYSRDEQYF
TRBJ2-5 | NA | TRBV3-1/TRBV3-2 | CASGRVETQYF
TRBJ2-7 | NA | TRBV4-1 | CASSQVGAGGSYEQYF
TRBJ1-1 | NA | TRBV5-1 | CASSLAGGYTEAFF
TRBJ1-2 | NA | TRBV29-1 | CSVGQNYGYTF
TRBJ2-3 | NA | TRBV7-8 | CASSLGGADRTDTQYF
TRBJ1-6 | NA | TRBV7-2 | CASSFGHNSPLHF
TRBJ1-4 | few | TRBV19 | CASSSSPARSNEKLFF
TRBJ2-5 | NA | TRBV4-2 | CASSDPGLAASQYF
TRBJ2-5 | NA | TRBV15 | CATSKGMSNQETQYF